The sequence of this TCR beta chain was determined in a study of early T cells in non-severe SARS-CoV-2 infection. Study context: Bulk RNA from unsorted whole blood was sequenced; chains were unpaired. Study-wide results and caveats: A preference for anti-spike CD8 responses marked VDJdb matching, which missed private and CD4 specificities.

Attachment of unique molecular identifiers to individual cDNA molecules was performed. TCRdb reprocessed the 5' RACE reads via MiXCR and lists one record per CDR3 protein. The repertoire holds fewer than 80,000 distinct CDR3 sequences, with less than 15% as singletons. Regarding this clonotype: The antigen is not known.

V was cut by 5 bases and J by 4 bases, with 10 bases left in between. CDR3 length: 13 residues. Germline CDR1 reads LGHDT; CDR2 reads YNNKEL (reference sequence). The TCR originated in an adult who was a healthcare worker with PCR-confirmed SARS-CoV-2 infection or an uninfected control (not recorded which). Sequencing input: whole blood. The chain employs TRBV3-1 and TRBJ2-3; no definite D call. The CDR3 sequence: CASSNYPADTQYF. As DNA, the CDR3 is TGTGCCAGCAGCAACTACCCAGCAGATACGCAGTATTTT.